This TCR beta chain was recorded in a study of early T cells in non-severe SARS-CoV-2 infection. For the study at large: Unpaired chains resulted from sequencing bulk RNA of unsorted whole blood.

cDNA molecules, individually, were tagged with unique molecular identifiers. TCRdb reprocessed the 5' RACE reads via MiXCR and lists one record per CDR3 protein. The table includes tens of thousands of distinct CDR3 sequences, about 12% detected once. About this clonotype: What it binds is unknown.

General study results and limits: Private and CD4 specificities were missed by VDJdb matching, which favored anti-spike CD8 responses.

This sequence originates from an adult who was a healthcare worker with PCR-confirmed SARS-CoV-2 infection or an uninfected control (not recorded which). This specimen was whole blood, taken at baseline.

CDR3 nucleotides: TGTGCCAGCAGCCTTCTAGCGGGATCCTCCTACGAGCAGTACTTC. Amino acids: CASSLLAGSSYEQYF. The gene calls are TRBV11-2 and TRBJ2-7; 9 bases line up with TRBD2. The CDR3 spans 15 residues. Germline loops: CDR1 SGHAT, CDR2 FQNNGV. J was trimmed by 0 bases and V by 5 bases; bases with no gene match: 5.